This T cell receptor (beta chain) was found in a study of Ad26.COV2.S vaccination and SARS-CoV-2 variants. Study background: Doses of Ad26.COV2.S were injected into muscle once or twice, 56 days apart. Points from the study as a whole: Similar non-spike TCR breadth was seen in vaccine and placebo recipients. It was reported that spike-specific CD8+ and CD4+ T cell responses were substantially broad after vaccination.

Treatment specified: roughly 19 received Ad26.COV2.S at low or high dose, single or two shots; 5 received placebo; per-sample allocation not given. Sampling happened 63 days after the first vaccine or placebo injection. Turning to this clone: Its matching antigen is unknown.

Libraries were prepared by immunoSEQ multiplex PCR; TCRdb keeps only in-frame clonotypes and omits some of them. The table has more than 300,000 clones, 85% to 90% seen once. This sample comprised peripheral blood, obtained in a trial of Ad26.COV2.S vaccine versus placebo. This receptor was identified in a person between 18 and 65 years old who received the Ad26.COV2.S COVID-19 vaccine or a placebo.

The DNA for the CDR3 is TGCGCCAGCGGAGATCTGACAGGGGGTGCTGATGGCTACACCTTC. It yields the protein CASGDLTGGADGYTF. The chain uses TRBV5-1 and TRBJ1-2, with TRBD1 matching over 9 bases. Losses at the gene ends were 7 bases for V and 6 bases for J; bases not matched to a gene: 13. Germline assignment: CDR1 SGHRS and CDR2 YFSETQ. The CDR3 runs to 15 residues.